The table lists the clone carrying this T cell receptor (beta chain) with many counts. Its antigen is as yet unknown. V lost 1 base and J lost 0, with 10 bases in between. The CDR3 contains 16 residues. CDR1 and CDR2 (germline): SGHVS, FQNEAQ. The investigators amplified TCR beta CDR3 regions from RNA transcripts. First-round RT-PCR targeting the TCR CDR3 was performed with the HTBI primer set. Using its own MiXCR run on the multiplex PCR reads, TCRdb lists one record per CDR3 protein. The sample contains approximately 590,000 distinct CDR3 sequences, approximately 15% of which appear only once. Thyroid ultrasound, orbital computed tomography, clinical symptoms, and serum thyroxine and TRAb underpinned diagnoses. The data originate from a study of T cells in Graves' hyperthyroidism and ophthalmopathy. Findings of the study overall: With a median lead of about six months before onset, the model predicted ophthalmopathy.

Sequenced input: blood. The receptor comes from a woman aged 25-40 years with Graves' hyperthyroidism. The chain employs TRBV7-8 and TRBJ2-4, with D possibly being TRBD1 (5 bases). Written as DNA, the CDR3 is TGTGCCAGCAGCTTAGGCAGGACATTAGCCAAAAACATTCAGTACTTC. Translating gives CASSLGRTLAKNIQYF. The full variable domain, its missing parts supplied by reference TRBV7-8 and TRBJ2-4, is GAGVSQSPRYKVAKRGQDVALRCDPISGHVSLFWYQQALGQGPEFLTYFQNEAQLDKSGLPSDRFFAERPEGSVSTLKIQRTQQEDSAVYLCASSLGRTLAKNIQYFGAGTRLSVL.